The T cell receptor (beta chain) under discussion was sequenced for a study of OX40 agonist ivuxolimab in advanced cancers. Study summary: The dose-escalation cohort was just under 85% male, with a mean age of about 60 years, ranging about 23 to 79. Therapy given before enrollment (anti-PD-1, anti-PD-L1 or anti-CTLA-4) was allowed, and 40% to 45% had some. Whole-study results and caveats: At doses 0.1 to 3.0 mg/kg, CD4+ and CD8+ clones expanded.

Repertoires were generated with immunoSEQ multiplex PCR, while TCRdb's copy carries only in-frame clones and drops some. The table records tens of thousands of clones, approximately 92% of them present only once. The cohort excluded patients with autoimmune disease history or systemic immunosuppression. CDR1 is SGHTA and CDR2 is FQGTGA in the germline V gene. Trimming took 2 bases from V and 2 from J, leaving 9 bases between them. This CDR3 is 14 amino acids long. As regards this clone: Its antigen is not identified. Other DNA sequences within the sample encode an identical CDR3.

The sample consisted of CD4+ or CD8+ T cells sorted from blood, taken in a trial of the OX40 agonist ivuxolimab. The rearrangement links TRBV7-3 to TRBJ2-5, with D maybe TRBD2 (6 bases). The TCR comes from an adult with an advanced solid tumor such as melanoma, head and neck, liver or kidney cancer. The chain's CDR3 is CASSLLGGQETQYF. DNA for the CDR3: TGTGCCAGCAGCTTACTGGGAGGACAAGAGACCCAGTACTTC.